This T cell receptor beta chain was observed in a study of a mutant IDH1 vaccine in newly diagnosed glioma (TCRdb year 2021). General notes on the study: Vaccination was initiated 4-6 weeks after radiotherapy alone, or concurrently with temozolomide cycles in the chemotherapy-containing groups. Of the 30 to 35 patients who were treated, approximately 60% were male and about 40% were female, and the mean age was approximately 40 years. Peripheral blood samples were drawn at six visits, namely V03 (baseline), V05, V07, V10, V12 and V13. For exploratory analyses, about two dozen treated patients had longitudinal TCRB deep sequencing done wherever samples were available. The week-35 safety follow-up was designated visit V12, and the week-47 end of study was designated visit V13. Prior to enrollment, standard therapy consisting of radiotherapy alone, temozolomide alone, or radiochemotherapy with temozolomide had been administered to patients, with the combination being received by most patients. What the work shows at the level of the full study, not this receptor alone: Immune responses induced by the vaccine were seen in 90% to 95% of patients across multiple MHC alleles. Changes in the top peripheral T cell clonotypes picked up by TCRB sequencing did not appear to be linked to pseudoprogression. The authors stated that sample limitations prevented analyses of patient blood samples from being reproduced. PBMC samples for TCRB deep sequencing were selected based on availability.

Preparation of the library involved the immunoSEQ multiplex PCR assay. Rearranged TCR beta chain sequences were amplified with the hsTCRB Kit following the manufacturer's protocol. TCRB libraries were sequenced on an Illumina MiSeq. The paper's data handling went like this. The kit vendor's proprietary platform handled demultiplexing, trimming and gene mapping. Imported from immuneACCESS, the table was reduced by TCRdb to in-frame sequences with V and J called. These copies leave out some clones; in studies compared against another copy, an unresolved V gene accounts for under half, and the cause of the remainder is not known. That table supplies the V and J calls and clone size; D and trimming were determined from the DNA. The table for this sample lists 35,000 to 50,000 clones; roughly 80% of them were counted only once. Roughly 5.6% of the sample goes to the ten largest clones. This clone was detected only a few times. The target of this receptor is not known. The input lacks base qualities; no much larger clone sits a single base away.

What the time point label conveys for this sample: week 35, safety follow-up. Each vaccine dose, consisting of 300 ug of a 20-mer mutant IDH1 peptide in Montanide, was administered subcutaneously with topical imiquimod. Across visits V03 through V10, patients got a total of eight vaccinations, given in weeks 1, 3, 5, 7, 11, 15, 19 and 23. Newly diagnosed WHO grade 3 or 4 IDH1-mutant astrocytomas showing loss of nuclear ATRX were present in the donors. The samples were drawn from NOA16, a multicentre, single-arm, open-label phase I trial in Germany that tested a mutant IDH1 peptide vaccine in humans for the first time. Genomic DNA for TCRB sequencing was extracted from EDTA blood using the DNeasy Blood and Tissue Kit. The germline V gene (reference sequence) sets CDR1 to MNHEY and CDR2 to SMNVEV. Trimming leaves V shorter by 4 bases and J shorter by 15 bases, with the junction holding 8 bases beyond the gene matches. The CDR3, from cysteine to phenylalanine, totals 12 residues. Of the read, only the CDR3 DNA is kept; its 36 bases are in frame from base 1.

This sample comprised PBMCs, obtained from a glioma patient whose treatment included an IDH1 peptide vaccine. This chain joins TRBV27 to TRBJ2-1, with 8 central nucleotides matching TRBD1. The receptor was derived from a woman in her forties or fifties with glioma. CDR3 sequence: CASSYGQGSTFF. The nucleotide sequence is given as TGTGCCAGCAGTTACGGACAGGGAAGTACGTTCTTC.